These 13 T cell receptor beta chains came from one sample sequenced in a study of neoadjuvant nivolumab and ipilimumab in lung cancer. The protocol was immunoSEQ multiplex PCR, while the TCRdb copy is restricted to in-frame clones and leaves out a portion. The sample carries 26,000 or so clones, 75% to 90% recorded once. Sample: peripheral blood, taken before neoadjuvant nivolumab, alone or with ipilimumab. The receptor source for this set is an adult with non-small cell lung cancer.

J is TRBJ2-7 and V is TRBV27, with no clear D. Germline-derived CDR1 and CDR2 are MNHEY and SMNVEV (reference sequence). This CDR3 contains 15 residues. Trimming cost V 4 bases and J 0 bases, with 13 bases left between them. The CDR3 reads CASSSPIRDSYEQYF. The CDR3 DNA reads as TGTGCCAGCAGTTCGCCTATTAGGGACTCCTACGAGCAGTACTTC.

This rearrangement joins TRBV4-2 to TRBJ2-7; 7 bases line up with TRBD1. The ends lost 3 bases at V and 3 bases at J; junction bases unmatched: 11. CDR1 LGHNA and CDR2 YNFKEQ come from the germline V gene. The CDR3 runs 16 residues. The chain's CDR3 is CASSQAWDSGIYEQYF. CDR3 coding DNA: TGTGCCAGCAGCCAGGCCTGGGACAGTGGGATCTACGAGCAGTACTTC.

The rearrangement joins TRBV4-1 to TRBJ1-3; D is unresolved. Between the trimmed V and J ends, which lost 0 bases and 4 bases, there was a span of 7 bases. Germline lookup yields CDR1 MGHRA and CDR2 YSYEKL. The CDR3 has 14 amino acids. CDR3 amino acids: CASSQDYWGNTIYF. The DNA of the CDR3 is TGCGCCAGCAGCCAAGATTATTGGGGAAACACCATATATTTT.

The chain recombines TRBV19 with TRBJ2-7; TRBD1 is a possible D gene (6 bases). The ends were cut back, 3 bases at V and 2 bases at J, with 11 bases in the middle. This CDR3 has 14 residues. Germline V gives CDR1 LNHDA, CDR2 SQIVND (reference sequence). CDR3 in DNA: TGTGCCAGTAGTATCGAACAGGGACCCTACGAGCAGTACTTC. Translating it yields CASSIEQGPYEQYF.

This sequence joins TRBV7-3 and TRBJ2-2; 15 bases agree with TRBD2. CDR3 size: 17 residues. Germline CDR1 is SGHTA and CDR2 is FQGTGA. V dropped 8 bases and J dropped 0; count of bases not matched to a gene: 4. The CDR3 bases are TGTGCCAGCCTTGGACTAGCGGGGGGGTCGAACACCGGGGAGCTGTTTTTT. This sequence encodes CASLGLAGGSNTGELFF.

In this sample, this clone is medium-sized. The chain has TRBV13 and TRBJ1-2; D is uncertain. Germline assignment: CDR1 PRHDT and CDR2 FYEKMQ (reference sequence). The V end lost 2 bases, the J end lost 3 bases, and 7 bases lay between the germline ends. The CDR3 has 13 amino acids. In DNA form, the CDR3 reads TGTGCCAGCAGCTTAACCGATTACTATGGCTACACCTTC. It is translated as CASSLTDYYGYTF.

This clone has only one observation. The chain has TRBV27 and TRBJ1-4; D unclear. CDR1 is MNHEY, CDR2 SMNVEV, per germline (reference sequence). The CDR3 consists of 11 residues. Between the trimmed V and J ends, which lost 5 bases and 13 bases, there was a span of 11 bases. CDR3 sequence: CASSQSPALFF. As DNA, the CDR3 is TGTGCCAGCAGTCAATCCCCCGCACTGTTTTTT.

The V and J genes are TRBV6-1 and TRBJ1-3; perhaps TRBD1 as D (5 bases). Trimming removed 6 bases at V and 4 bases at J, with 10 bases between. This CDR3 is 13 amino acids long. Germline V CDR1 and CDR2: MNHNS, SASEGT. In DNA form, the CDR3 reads TGTGCCAGCAGGCTGGGGGTCGGAAACACCATATATTTT. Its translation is CASRLGVGNTIYF.

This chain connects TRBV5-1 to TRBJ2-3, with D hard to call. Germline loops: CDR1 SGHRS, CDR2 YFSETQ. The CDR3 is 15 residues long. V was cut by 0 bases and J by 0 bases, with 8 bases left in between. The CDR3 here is CASSLDSYSTDTQYF. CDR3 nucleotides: TGCGCCAGCAGCTTGGATTCATATAGCACAGATACGCAGTATTTT.

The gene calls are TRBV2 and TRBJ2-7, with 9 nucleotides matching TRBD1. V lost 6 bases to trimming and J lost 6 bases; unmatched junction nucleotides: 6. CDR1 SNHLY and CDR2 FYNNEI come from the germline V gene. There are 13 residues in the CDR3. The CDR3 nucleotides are TGTGCCAGCAGCGGGACAGGGCTGGGCGAGCAGTACTTC. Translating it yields CASSGTGLGEQYF.

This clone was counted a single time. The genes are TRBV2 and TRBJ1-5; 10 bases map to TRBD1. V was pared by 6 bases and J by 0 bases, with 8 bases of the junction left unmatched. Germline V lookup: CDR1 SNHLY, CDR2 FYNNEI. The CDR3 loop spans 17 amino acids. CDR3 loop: CASRTTGGVYSNQPQHF. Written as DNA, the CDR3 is TGTGCCAGCAGGACGACAGGGGGCGTTTATAGCAATCAGCCCCAGCATTTT.

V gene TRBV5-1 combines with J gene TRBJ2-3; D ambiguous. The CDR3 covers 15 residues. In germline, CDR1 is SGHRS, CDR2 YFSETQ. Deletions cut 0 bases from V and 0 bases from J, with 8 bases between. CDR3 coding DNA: TGCGCCAGCAGCTTGGAAGGGTCTAGCACAGATACGCAGTATTTT. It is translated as CASSLEGSSTDTQYF.

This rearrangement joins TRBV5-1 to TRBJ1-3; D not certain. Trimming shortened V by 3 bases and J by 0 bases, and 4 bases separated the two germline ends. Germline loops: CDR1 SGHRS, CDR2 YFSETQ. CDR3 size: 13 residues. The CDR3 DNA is TGCGCCAGCAGCTACGGCTCTGGAAACACCATATATTTT. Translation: CASSYGSGNTIYF.